One and the same sample provided the 26 T cell receptor beta chains below, sequenced in a study of blood T cell repertoires in COVID-19. Clones were sequenced by immunoSEQ multiplex PCR, and TCRdb holds only the in-frame ones, with some missing. The sample lists nearly 350,000 clones; more than 70% were seen once. Sequenced input: peripheral blood. All receptors derive from a woman between 70 and 85 years old with COVID-19, enrolled during active disease.

The J gene is TRBJ2-3, the V gene TRBV15, with D maybe TRBD2 (7 bases). Between the trimmed V and J ends, which lost 1 base and 6 bases, there was a span of 11 bases. This CDR3 has 14 amino acids. Germline assignment: CDR1 LNHNV and CDR2 YYDKDF (reference sequence). The CDR3 sequence: CATSRAGGHDTQYF. CDR3 nucleotide sequence: TGTGCCACCAGCAGAGCGGGGGGCCATGATACGCAGTATTTT.

The V and J genes are TRBV6-5 and TRBJ1-2; possibly TRBD1 for D (5 bases). The CDR3 runs 11 residues. Germline lookup yields CDR1 MNHEY and CDR2 SVGAGI. Trimming took 8 bases from V and 2 from J, leaving 6 bases between them. Here the CDR3 DNA reads TGTGCCAGCGGGGGGAACTATGGCTACACCTTC. Translating gives CASGGNYGYTF.

The gene calls are TRBV6-5 and TRBJ2-3; 10 bases are shared with TRBD2. There are 12 residues in the CDR3. Germline trimming cut 5 bases from V and 10 bases from J; bases unmatched to any gene: 3. From germline, CDR1 is MNHEY and CDR2 SVGAGI. In DNA form, the CDR3 reads TGTGCCAGCAGTCTTAGCGGGGGGCCGCAGTATTTT. Translating it yields CASSLSGGPQYF.

A single count supports this clone. This sequence joins TRBV5-5 and TRBJ2-3; 7 positions agree with TRBD2. CDR3 length: 14 amino acids. Per the germline V gene, CDR1 is SGHKS and CDR2 is YYEKEE (reference sequence). V was clipped by 0 bases and J by 5 bases; unmatched bases: 3. CDR3 coding DNA: TGTGCCAGCAGCTTGGGCGGGGGAATAGATACGCAGTATTTT. Translation: CASSLGGGIDTQYF.

Comments on this clone: Other nucleotide sequences in the sample specify the same CDR3. This chain uses TRBV19 with TRBJ2-3; D ambiguous. V lost 3 bases and J 1 base, leaving 2 bases between the germline ends. The CDR3 totals 12 residues. Germline loops: CDR1 LNHDA, CDR2 SQIVND (reference sequence). The DNA of the CDR3 is TGTGCCAGTAGTATCGGCACAGATACGCAGTATTTT. It specifies CASSIGTDTQYF.

The V and J genes are TRBV29-1 and TRBJ1-4, with D possibly matching TRBD1 (5 bases). This CDR3 spans 12 amino acids. V dropped 0 bases and J dropped 7 bases, with 6 bases sitting between them. Germline V gives CDR1 SQVTM, CDR2 ANQGSEA. CDR3 residues: CSVEDRAEKLFF. CDR3 DNA sequence: TGCAGCGTTGAAGACAGGGCTGAAAAACTGTTTTTT.

The rearrangement joins TRBV19 to TRBJ1-3, with D perhaps TRBD1 (6 bases). Between the trimmed V and J ends, which lost 8 bases and 0 bases, there was a span of 17 bases. The CDR3 is 16 amino acids. Germline CDR1 LNHDA, CDR2 SQIVND (reference sequence). CDR3 region: CASAIRDTVSGNTIYF. DNA of the CDR3: TGTGCCAGTGCGATCCGGGACACAGTCTCTGGAAACACCATATATTTT. Variable domain in full (rest from reference TRBV19 and TRBJ1-3): DGGITQSPKYLFRKEGQNVTLSCEQNLNHDAMYWYRQDPGQGLRLIYYSQIVNDFQKGDIAEGYSVSREKKESFPLTVTSAQKNPTAFYLCASAIRDTVSGNTIYFGEGSWLTVV.

The V and J genes are TRBV9 and TRBJ1-1; the D is unclear. There are 14 residues in the CDR3. Per the germline V gene, CDR1 is SGDLS and CDR2 is YYNGEE. The V gene lost 0 bases and the J gene lost 0 bases, with 6 bases spanning the gap. DNA for the CDR3: TGTGCCAGCAGCGTAGGTATCCTGAACACTGAAGCTTTCTTT. As protein: CASSVGILNTEAFF.

This clone was observed once. The chain carries TRBV4-2 and TRBJ1-2; weak D call: TRBD1 (6 bases). The CDR3 extends over 14 amino acids. Germline lookup yields CDR1 LGHNA and CDR2 YNFKEQ. V lost 2 bases, J lost 2 bases, and 9 bases lay in between. The CDR3, as DNA: TGTGCCAGCAGCCAATCAGGACAGAACTATGGCTACACCTTC. It encodes CASSQSGQNYGYTF.

This chain uses TRBV5-1 with TRBJ2-5; TRBD1 matches 7 bases. CDR1 SGHRS and CDR2 YFSETQ come from the germline V gene. The CDR3 sequence is 16 residues long. Unmatched junction bases numbered 11, after V lost 4 bases and J lost 2 bases. The CDR3 is CASSLETGLRQETQYF. CDR3 nucleotide sequence: TGCGCCAGCAGCCTGGAGACAGGGTTGAGGCAAGAGACCCAGTACTTC.

The chain combines TRBV19 with TRBJ2-3; D not certain. Trimming removed 1 base at V and 2 bases at J, with 13 bases between. The germline V gene has CDR1 LNHDA and CDR2 SQIVND (reference sequence). The CDR3 loop spans 16 amino acids. The CDR3, as DNA: TGTGCCAGTAGTATAGCCGGAGACGCCGCCACAGATACGCAGTATTTT. Translated, it gives CASSIAGDAATDTQYF. The whole variable domain, remainder taken from reference TRBV19 and TRBJ2-3, is DGGITQSPKYLFRKEGQNVTLSCEQNLNHDAMYWYRQDPGQGLRLIYYSQIVNDFQKGDIAEGYSVSREKKESFPLTVTSAQKNPTAFYLCASSIAGDAATDTQYFGPGTRLTVL.

This clone appeared a few times. This chain connects TRBV27 to TRBJ1-5; 7 positions match TRBD1. The CDR3 sequence is 14 residues long. Trimming removed 3 bases from V and 6 bases from J; junction bases left unmatched: 5. CDR1 and CDR2 (germline): MNHEY, SMNVEV (reference sequence). In nucleotides, the CDR3 is TGTGCCAGCAGTTTGGAGGGGGCAGGTCAGCCCCAGCATTTT. As protein: CASSLEGAGQPQHF.

The chain joins TRBV11-3 to TRBJ2-7; 8 bases fit TRBD1. This CDR3 spans 14 amino acids. The germline CDR1 and CDR2 sequences are SGHNT and YENEEA. V lost 5 bases to trimming and J lost 5 bases; unmatched junction nucleotides: 8. The CDR3 is CASSPSGQVHEQYF. Here the CDR3 DNA reads TGTGCCAGCAGCCCATCGGGACAGGTCCACGAGCAGTACTTC.

The chain is built from TRBV7-2 and TRBJ1-1, with D perhaps TRBD1 (5 bases). Germline loops: CDR1 SGHTA, CDR2 FQGNSA. The CDR3 loop spans 14 amino acids. V lost 1 base and J lost 6, with 12 bases in between. The CDR3 reads CASSLGQGEAEAFF. The CDR3 bases are TGTGCCAGCAGCTTAGGCCAGGGCGAGGCTGAAGCTTTCTTT.

The rearrangement uses TRBV9 and TRBJ1-2; perhaps TRBD1 as D (6 bases). Germline V lookup: CDR1 SGDLS, CDR2 YYNGEE. CDR3 size: 15 residues. V gave up 4 bases and J gave up 5 bases, with 18 bases separating them. This chain's CDR3 is CASSPGGGAPYGYTF. CDR3 coding DNA: TGTGCCAGCAGCCCCGGGGGGGGCGCCCCTTATGGCTACACCTTC.

The V and J genes are TRBV5-1 and TRBJ1-2; TRBD1 aligns across 9 bases. The CDR3 contains 14 residues. After removal of 2 bases from V and 5 bases from J, the junction contained 4 bases not matched to a gene. Germline CDR1 SGHRS, CDR2 YFSETQ. The CDR3 is CASSLPGTGYGYTF. The CDR3 region has the DNA TGCGCCAGCAGCTTACCCGGGACAGGGTATGGCTACACCTTC.

The chain links TRBV7-9 to TRBJ2-7; 7 bases match TRBD1. Trimming at V came to 2 bases and at J to 6 bases, leaving 4 bases not matched to a gene. CDR1 is SEHNR, CDR2 FQNEAQ, per germline (reference sequence). CDR3 length: 13 amino acids. The CDR3 here is CASSLNTGAEQYF. The CDR3, as DNA: TGTGCCAGCAGCTTAAACACAGGGGCCGAGCAGTACTTC.

This clone came up once. The chain is built from TRBV6-2 or TRBV6-3 and TRBJ1-5; 10 nucleotides align to TRBD1. Germline trimming cut 0 bases from V and 0 bases from J; bases unmatched to any gene: 5. The germline CDR1 and CDR2 sequences are MNHEY and SVGEGT. The CDR3 consists of 18 residues. The CDR3 DNA follows: TGTGCCAGCAGTTACTCAAGGACAGGGGGATATAGCAATCAGCCCCAGCATTTT. Encoded protein: CASSYSRTGGYSNQPQHF.

V is TRBV4-3 and J is TRBJ1-2; TRBD1 matches 8 bases. Unmatched junction bases numbered 7, after V lost 3 bases and J lost 4 bases. Germline CDR1 reads LGHNA; CDR2 reads YSLEER. This CDR3 contains 15 residues. The CDR3 nucleotides read TGCGCCAGCAGCCACCAAGACAGGGGAGGCTATGGCTACACCTTC. Translating it yields CASSHQDRGGYGYTF.

The V and J genes are TRBV30 and TRBJ1-5, with D perhaps TRBD1 (6 bases). Trimming removed 0 bases at V and 3 bases at J, with 12 bases between. The CDR3 runs 15 residues. Germline V gene sequence: CDR1 GTSNPN, CDR2 SVGIG (reference sequence). The CDR3 protein is CAWSVGGTTNQPQHF. For the CDR3, the DNA is TGTGCCTGGAGTGTTGGGGGCACGACCAATCAGCCCCAGCATTTT.

The count of this clone is one. The chain recombines TRBV5-4 with TRBJ1-2, with 10 nucleotides matching TRBD1. The CDR3 has 15 residues. The germline V gene encodes CDR1 SGHNT and CDR2 YYREEE (reference sequence). V shed 0 bases and J 7 bases; nucleotides not matched to a gene: 6. CDR3 region: CASSLVGQGVRGYTF. In DNA, the CDR3 is TGTGCCAGCAGCTTGGTCGGACAGGGGGTTCGTGGCTACACCTTC.

The chain employs TRBV28 and TRBJ2-3, with 8 bases matching TRBD1. The V segment lost 3 bases and the J segment 3 bases; nucleotides outside the gene matches: 8. There are 16 residues in the CDR3. Germline assignment: CDR1 MDHEN and CDR2 SYDVKM. This chain's CDR3 is CASSLDRVGATDTQYF. CDR3 nucleotide sequence: TGTGCCAGCAGTTTGGACAGGGTAGGGGCGACAGATACGCAGTATTTT.

This clone was found once. V and J are TRBV28 and TRBJ1-5, with D possibly TRBD1 on 6 matching bases. V lost 5 bases, J lost 4 bases, and 9 bases lay in between. CDR1 and CDR2 from the germline V gene are MDHEN and SYDVKM. The length of the CDR3 is 13 residues. In DNA form, the CDR3 reads TGTGCCAGCAGTACGGACAGAAATCAGCCCCAGCATTTT. It yields the protein CASSTDRNQPQHF.

The V call is TRBV6-1, the J call TRBJ2-7; D is possibly TRBD1 (6 bases). The V gene's germline CDR1 is MNHNS and CDR2 SASEGT. The ends were cut back, 2 bases at V and 0 bases at J, with 14 bases in the middle. The CDR3 length is 16 residues. The CDR3: CASSESGQYSSYEQYF. As DNA, the CDR3 is TGTGCCAGCAGTGAATCAGGACAGTACAGCTCCTACGAGCAGTACTTC.

The V gene is TRBV19, the J gene TRBJ1-1, with TRBD1 as a possible D gene (6 bases). Trimming stripped 7 bases from V and 0 bases from J, with 12 bases between. This CDR3 contains 14 residues. The germline CDR1 and CDR2 sequences are LNHDA and SQIVND (reference sequence). CDR3 region: CASTSRGLNTEAFF. The CDR3, as DNA: TGTGCCAGTACCTCCAGGGGTCTGAACACTGAAGCTTTCTTT.

This clone was seen just once. The chain is built from TRBV5-4 and TRBJ1-6, with a tentative D call TRBD1 (5 bases). Per the germline V gene, CDR1 is SGHNT and CDR2 is YYREEE (reference sequence). The CDR3 has 15 amino acids. Trimming took off 2 bases at V and 7 bases at J, with 13 bases between the two ends. The CDR3 region has the DNA TGTGCCAGCAGCTTCCCCTTCGGGGGGAATTCACCCCTCCACTTT. Its translation: CASSFPFGGNSPLHF.